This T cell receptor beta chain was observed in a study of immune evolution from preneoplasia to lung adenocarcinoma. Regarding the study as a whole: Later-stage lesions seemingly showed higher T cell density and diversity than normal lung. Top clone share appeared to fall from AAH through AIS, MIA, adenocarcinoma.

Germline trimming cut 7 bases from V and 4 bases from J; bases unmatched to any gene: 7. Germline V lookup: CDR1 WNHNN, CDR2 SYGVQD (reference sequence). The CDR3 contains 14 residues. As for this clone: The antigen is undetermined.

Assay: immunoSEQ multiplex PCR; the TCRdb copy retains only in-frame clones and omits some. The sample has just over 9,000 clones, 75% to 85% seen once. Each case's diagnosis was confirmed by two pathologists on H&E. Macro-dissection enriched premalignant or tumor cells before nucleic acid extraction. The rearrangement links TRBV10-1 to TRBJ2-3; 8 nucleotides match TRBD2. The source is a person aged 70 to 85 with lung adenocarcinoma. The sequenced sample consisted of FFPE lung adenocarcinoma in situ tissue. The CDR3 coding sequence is TGCGCCAGCAACGCGGGAGGAGGGGCAGATACGCAGTATTTT. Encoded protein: CASNAGGGADTQYF.